These 2 T cell receptor beta chains came from one sample sequenced in a study of blood T cell repertoires in COVID-19. Assay used: immunoSEQ multiplex PCR; TCRdb lists only in-frame clones, some missing. The sample lists 75,000 to 100,000 clones, 85% to 90% seen once, with 15% in the top ten. Sequencing was performed on peripheral blood. All receptors come from a human donor in a cohort sampled during active COVID-19.

The chain's CDR3 is CASSGTSAGEQFF. The DNA for the CDR3 is TGTGCCAGCAGTGGGACTAGCGCTGGTGAGCAGTTCTTC. The chain has TRBV2 and TRBJ2-1; TRBD2 matches at 9 bases. The germline gives CDR1 SNHLY, CDR2 FYNNEI. J was trimmed by 9 bases and V by 4 bases; bases with no gene match: 4. The CDR3 consists of 13 residues.

CDR3 coding DNA: TGTGCCAGCAGCTTGGGCGCGCGGGAGGGGGAGACCCAGTACTTC. Its translation: CASSLGAREGETQYF. V gene TRBV5-5 combines with J gene TRBJ2-5; 9 bases agree with TRBD2. The junction had 5 bases not matched to a gene; V was cut back by 0 bases and J by 5 bases. The CDR3 is 15 residues long. Germline V CDR1 and CDR2: SGHKS, YYEKEE (reference sequence).